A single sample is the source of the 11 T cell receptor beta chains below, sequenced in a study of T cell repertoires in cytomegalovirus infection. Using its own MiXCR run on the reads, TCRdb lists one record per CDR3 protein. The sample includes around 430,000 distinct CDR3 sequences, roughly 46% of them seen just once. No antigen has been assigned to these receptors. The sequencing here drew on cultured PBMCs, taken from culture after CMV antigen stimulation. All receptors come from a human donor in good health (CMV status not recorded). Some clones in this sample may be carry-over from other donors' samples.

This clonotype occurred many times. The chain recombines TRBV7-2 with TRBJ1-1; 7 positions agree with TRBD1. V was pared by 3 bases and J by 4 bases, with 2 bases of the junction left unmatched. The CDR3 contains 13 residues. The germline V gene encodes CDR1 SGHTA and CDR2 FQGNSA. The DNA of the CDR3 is TGTGCCAGCAGCTTGGGACAGATCACTGAAGCTTTCTTT. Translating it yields CASSLGQITEAFF.

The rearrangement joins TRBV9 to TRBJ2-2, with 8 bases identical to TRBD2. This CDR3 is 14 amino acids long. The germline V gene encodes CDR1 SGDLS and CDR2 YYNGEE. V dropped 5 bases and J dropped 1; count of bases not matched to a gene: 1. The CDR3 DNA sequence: TGTGCCAGCAGAACTAGCGGGAACACCGGGGAGCTGTTTTTT. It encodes CASRTSGNTGELFF.

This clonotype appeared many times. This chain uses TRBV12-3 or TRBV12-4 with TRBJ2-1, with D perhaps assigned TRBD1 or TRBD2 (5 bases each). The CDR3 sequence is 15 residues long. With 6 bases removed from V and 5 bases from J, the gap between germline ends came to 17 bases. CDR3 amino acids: CASSPRDGPNNEQFF. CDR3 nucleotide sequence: TGTGCCAGCAGCCCCCGGGACGGCCCCAACAATGAGCAGTTCTTC.

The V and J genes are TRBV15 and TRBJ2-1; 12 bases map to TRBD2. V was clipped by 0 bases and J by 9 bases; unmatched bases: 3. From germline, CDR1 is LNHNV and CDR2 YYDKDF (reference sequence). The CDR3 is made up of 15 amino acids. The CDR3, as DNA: TGTGCCACCAGCAGAGACCTAGCGGGGGGGCGTGAGCAGTTCTTC. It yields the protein CATSRDLAGGREQFF. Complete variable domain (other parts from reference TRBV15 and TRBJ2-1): DAMVIQNPRYQVTQFGKPVTLSCSQTLNHNVMYWYQQKSSQAPKLLFHYYDKDFNNEADTPDNFQSRRPNTSFCFLDIRSPGLGDTAMYLCATSRDLAGGREQFFGPGTRLTVL.

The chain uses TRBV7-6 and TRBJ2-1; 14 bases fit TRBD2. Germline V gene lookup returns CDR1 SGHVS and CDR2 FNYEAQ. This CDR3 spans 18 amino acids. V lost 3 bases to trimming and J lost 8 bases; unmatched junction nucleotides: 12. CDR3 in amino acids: CASSFTPTSGRAGDEQFF. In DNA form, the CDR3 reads TGTGCCAGCAGCTTTACCCCGACTAGCGGGAGGGCCGGGGATGAGCAGTTCTTC.

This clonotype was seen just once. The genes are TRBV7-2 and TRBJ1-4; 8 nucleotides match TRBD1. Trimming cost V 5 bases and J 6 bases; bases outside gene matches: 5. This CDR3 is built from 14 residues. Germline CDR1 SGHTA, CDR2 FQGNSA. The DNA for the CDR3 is TGTGCCAGCAGCCAGGACAGGGAGTATGAAAAACTGTTTTTT. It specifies CASSQDREYEKLFF.

CDR3 coding DNA: TGCGCCAGCAGCTCGAGCGGGGGGCCTTACAATGAGCAGTTCTTC. Encoded protein: CASSSSGGPYNEQFF. The chain employs TRBV5-1 and TRBJ2-1, with 9 bases aligning to TRBD2. This CDR3 contains 15 residues. Looked up from germline, CDR1 is SGHRS and CDR2 is YFSETQ. Losses at the gene ends were 3 bases for V and 4 bases for J; bases not matched to a gene: 5.

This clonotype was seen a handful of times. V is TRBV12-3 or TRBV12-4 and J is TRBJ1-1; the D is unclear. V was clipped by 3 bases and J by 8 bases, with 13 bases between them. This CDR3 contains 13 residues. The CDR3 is CASSFPGRAEAFF. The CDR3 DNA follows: TGTGCCAGCAGTTTCCCGGGAAGGGCCGAAGCTTTCTTT.

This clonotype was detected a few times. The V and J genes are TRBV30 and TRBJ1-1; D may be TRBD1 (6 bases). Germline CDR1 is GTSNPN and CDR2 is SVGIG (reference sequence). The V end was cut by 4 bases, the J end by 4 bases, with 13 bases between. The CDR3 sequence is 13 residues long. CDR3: CAWKLKGGTEAFF. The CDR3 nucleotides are TGTGCCTGGAAACTCAAAGGGGGCACTGAAGCTTTCTTT.

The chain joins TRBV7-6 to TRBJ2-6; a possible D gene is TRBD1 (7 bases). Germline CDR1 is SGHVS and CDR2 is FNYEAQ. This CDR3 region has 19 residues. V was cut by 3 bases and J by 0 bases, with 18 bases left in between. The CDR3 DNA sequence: TGTGCCAGCAGCTTCCTCGCCAGGGGGGCTTACTCTGGGGCCAACGTCCTGACTTTC. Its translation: CASSFLARGAYSGANVLTF.

The CDR3 region is CASSLGNGEINQPQHF. CDR3 sequence (DNA): TGTGCCAGCAGCTTGGGGAATGGGGAAATCAATCAGCCCCAGCATTTT. V is TRBV5-6 and J is TRBJ1-5; D is uncertain. V was cut by 0 bases and J by 3 bases, with 13 bases left in between. Looked up from germline, CDR1 is SGHDT and CDR2 is YYEEEE. The CDR3 covers 16 residues.